This TCR beta chain was sequenced during a study of T cell clones after liver transplantation. Looking at the study overall: Graft-donor-reactive sequences were compared with third-party-reactive TCRbeta sequences from pre-transplant mixed lymphocyte reactions.

Some clones are missing from TCRdb's copy, which holds only in-frame ones; the method was immunoSEQ multiplex PCR. The repertoire has 65,000 to 95,000 clones, about four fifths of them found once; the top ten carry about 0.6%. Study results and limitations: In 5 of 8 subjects, circulating graft-donor-reactive CD4 TCRbeta sequences fell significantly after transplant.

In germline, CDR1 is SGHNT, CDR2 YYREEE (reference sequence). V lost 3 bases to trimming and J lost 4 bases, with 14 bases between them. The length of the CDR3 is 15 residues. The table lists this clone with a count of one. No antigen is known for it. This TCR derives from a human donor who received a liver transplant. The sample consisted of CD4+ T cells from blood, taken before liver transplant. This chain connects TRBV5-4 to TRBJ1-3, with D hard to call. The CDR3 loop reads CASSSGRSTGNTIYF. As DNA, the CDR3 is TGTGCCAGCAGCTCCGGGAGATCCACAGGAAACACCATATATTTT.